This entry lists 29 T cell receptor beta chains sequenced from one sample in a study of cytotoxic CD8 clonotypes in ibrutinib-treated CLL. Method: immunoSEQ multiplex PCR; TCRdb's copy keeps in-frame clones and lacks some. This table has 110,000 to 150,000 clones, 79% appearing once. The sequencing used PBMCs, collected after 12 months of ibrutinib treatment. These receptors were obtained from a human donor with chronic lymphocytic leukemia.

The rearrangement uses TRBV29-1 and TRBJ2-1, with 8 bases aligning to TRBD2. Germline CDR1 is SQVTM and CDR2 is ANQGSEA. CDR3 size: 13 residues. The ends lost 6 bases at V and 7 bases at J; junction bases unmatched: 8. The CDR3 spells CSVTASGGNEQFF. The CDR3 nucleotides read TGCAGCGTAACAGCCTCGGGAGGGAATGAGCAGTTCTTC.

This chain links TRBV5-1 with TRBJ2-1, with 10 bases matching TRBD1. After removal of 4 bases from V and 1 base from J, the junction contained 5 bases not matched to a gene. In germline, CDR1 is SGHRS, CDR2 YFSETQ. The CDR3 contains 16 residues. CDR3 DNA sequence: TGCGCCAGCAGCCAAAGACAGGGGGCGTCCTACAATGAGCAGTTCTTC. Translated: CASSQRQGASYNEQFF.

This clone occurred a few times. The chain recombines TRBV20-1 with TRBJ1-1; D gene uncertain. The CDR3 runs 11 residues. CDR1 is DFQATT, CDR2 SNEGSKA, per germline (reference sequence). Between the trimmed V and J ends, which lost 3 bases and 6 bases, there was a span of 8 bases. DNA of the CDR3: TGCAGTGCTAGCCTCCAGCCTGAAGCTTTCTTT. Its protein product is CSASLQPEAFF.

The chain carries TRBV6-5 and TRBJ2-7; unclear D gene. The germline gives CDR1 MNHEY, CDR2 SVGAGI. The CDR3 has 13 residues. V lost 0 bases, J lost 6 bases, and 9 bases lay in between. Here the CDR3 DNA reads TGTGCCAGCAGTTACTCGGTCCGGTCCGAGCAGTACTTC. Its protein product is CASSYSVRSEQYF.

Concerning this clone: One end of the junction varies from germline; a read error may be responsible. The V and J genes are TRBV12-5 and TRBJ2-5; 7 nucleotides agree with TRBD1. The CDR3 is 17 amino acids. In germline, CDR1 is LGHNT, CDR2 FRNRAP. The CDR3, as DNA: TGTGCTAGTGGTTTGGGGGTTGGGACAGCCGCCCTCGAGAGCCAGTACTTC. Translation gives CASGLGVGTAALESQYF.

V and J are TRBV9 and TRBJ2-1, with 12 bases matching TRBD2. Germline trimming cut 4 bases from V and 10 bases from J; bases unmatched to any gene: 12. CDR3 size: 16 residues. Germline-derived CDR1 and CDR2 are SGDLS and YYNGEE. The CDR3 protein is CASSPQRGLAGREQFF. The CDR3 DNA reads as TGTGCCAGCAGCCCCCAACGAGGACTAGCGGGGAGGGAGCAGTTCTTC.

V gene TRBV10-3 combines with J gene TRBJ2-7, with 12 bases that match TRBD2. The ends lost 6 bases at V and 3 bases at J; junction bases unmatched: 3. The CDR3 length is 14 residues. Germline loops: CDR1 ENHRY, CDR2 SYGVKD. CDR3 protein: CAISRLAGDYEQYF. The CDR3 nucleotides are TGTGCCATCAGCCGACTAGCGGGAGACTACGAGCAGTACTTC.

This sequence joins TRBV15 and TRBJ1-4; the D is unclear. The CDR3 runs 15 residues. The germline V gene encodes CDR1 LNHNV and CDR2 YYDKDF (reference sequence). V gave up 7 bases and J gave up 0 bases, with 12 bases separating them. Written as DNA, the CDR3 is TGTGCCACCAACACGCGCCTCGCAACTAATGAAAAACTGTTTTTT. Protein: CATNTRLATNEKLFF.

Points on this clone: Other DNA sequences in this sample translate to the same CDR3. The V gene is TRBV5-1, the J gene TRBJ1-3, with a possible D match to TRBD1 (5 bases). From germline, CDR1 is SGHRS and CDR2 YFSETQ. Trimming cost V 1 base and J 0 bases, with 11 bases left between them. This CDR3 region has 16 residues. CDR3 DNA sequence: TGCGCCAGCAGCTTGTCCGGGGGTAACTCTGGAAACACCATATATTTT. Residues: CASSLSGGNSGNTIYF.

This chain joins TRBV29-1 and TRBJ2-1; TRBD2 matches at 12 bases. The CDR3 runs 14 residues. After removal of 1 base from V and 11 bases from J, the junction contained 6 bases not matched to a gene. Germline V CDR1 and CDR2: SQVTM, ANQGSEA. In nucleotides, the CDR3 is TGCAGCGTTGAAGGACTAGCGGGAGATGGGCAGCAGTTCTTC. Encoded protein: CSVEGLAGDGQQFF.

The rearrangement uses TRBV19 and TRBJ2-1, with 7 bases lining up with TRBD1. CDR3 size: 15 residues. Germline assignment: CDR1 LNHDA and CDR2 SQIVND (reference sequence). J gave up 4 bases and V 8 bases, and 11 bases lay outside the gene matches. CDR3: CASAPEGQRYNEQFF. For the CDR3, the DNA is TGTGCCAGTGCCCCTGAGGGACAGAGATACAATGAGCAGTTCTTC.

This chain links TRBV4-1 with TRBJ1-2; the D gene is possibly TRBD1 (6 bases). The germline CDR1 and CDR2 sequences are MGHRA and YSYEKL. CDR3 size: 14 residues. The V end was cut by 0 bases, the J end by 8 bases, with 13 bases between. This chain's CDR3 is CASSQERGAHGYTF. The CDR3 DNA sequence: TGCGCCAGCAGCCAAGAGCGGGGGGCGCACGGCTACACCTTC.

This clone came up a few times. The rearrangement joins TRBV28 to TRBJ2-7; the match to TRBD2 covers 7 bases. V shed 4 bases and J 9 bases; nucleotides not matched to a gene: 6. The CDR3 has 12 amino acids. CDR1 is MDHEN and CDR2 is SYDVKM in the germline V gene. The CDR3 nucleotides read TGTGCCAGCAGTTCCCAGGGACTAAGGCAGTACTTC. Its translation: CASSSQGLRQYF.

The V call is TRBV6-5, the J call TRBJ2-5; D is perhaps TRBD1 (5 bases). The CDR3 extends over 15 amino acids. Trimming shortened V by 2 bases and J by 2 bases, and 12 bases separated the two germline ends. From germline, CDR1 is MNHEY and CDR2 SVGAGI. The CDR3 loop is CASSYDWTSQETQYF. The CDR3 region has the DNA TGTGCCAGCAGTTACGATTGGACAAGTCAAGAGACCCAGTACTTC.

This sequence joins TRBV15 and TRBJ1-3, with no clear D. This CDR3 has 16 amino acids. Trimming left V 3 bases short and J 0 bases short, with 12 bases between. Germline values: CDR1 LNHNV, CDR2 YYDKDF (reference sequence). CDR3 protein: CATSSNRYHSGNTIYF. The CDR3 nucleotides read TGTGCCACCAGCAGTAACCGGTATCACTCTGGAAACACCATATATTTT.

This clone was picked up one time. This rearrangement joins TRBV27 to TRBJ2-1; TRBD2 agrees at 9 bases. The CDR3 is made up of 12 amino acids. V lost 10 bases, J lost 6 bases, and 4 bases stayed unmatched. Looked up from germline, CDR1 is MNHEY and CDR2 is SMNVEV (reference sequence). CDR3 bases: TGTGCCACTCAGACTAGCGGCAATGAGCAGTTCTTC. Encoded protein: CATQTSGNEQFF.

V and J are TRBV18 and TRBJ2-2, with D uncertain. Trimming took 1 base from V and 6 from J, leaving 12 bases between them. CDR1 and CDR2 (germline): KGHSH, LQKENI. This CDR3 is built from 15 residues. CDR3: CASSPRAGRSGELFF. The CDR3 region has the DNA TGTGCCAGCTCACCACGGGCAGGACGTTCCGGGGAGCTGTTTTTT.

The chain uses TRBV6-5 and TRBJ1-3; D gene uncertain. The V and J ends lost 7 bases and 0 bases respectively, with 10 bases between them. This CDR3 has 14 amino acids. The germline gives CDR1 MNHEY, CDR2 SVGAGI. The DNA of the CDR3 is TGTGCCAGCACATCGTTAATCTCTGGAAACACCATATATTTT. Protein product: CASTSLISGNTIYF.

J is TRBJ2-7 and V is TRBV15, with 7 bases that match TRBD2. The CDR3 extends over 15 amino acids. V shed 3 bases, J shed 3 bases, and the junction held 8 bases outside the gene matches. Germline CDR1 and CDR2: LNHNV and YYDKDF (reference sequence). The DNA for the CDR3 is TGTGCCACCAGCAGTGGTCCCAGCGGGGTCTACGAGCAGTACTTC. It translates to CATSSGPSGVYEQYF.

This clone was counted once. This rearrangement joins TRBV19 to TRBJ2-7, with 10 nucleotides matching TRBD2. Germline V gives CDR1 LNHDA, CDR2 SQIVND (reference sequence). This CDR3 is 15 amino acids long. The J segment lost 1 base and the V segment lost 3 bases, leaving 3 bases of the junction unmatched. The CDR3, as DNA: TGTGCCAGTAGTATCGAGCGGGAGGGGTCCTACGAGCAGTACTTC. It translates to CASSIEREGSYEQYF.

The chain employs TRBV29-1 and TRBJ2-5; no reliable D call. The V end was cut by 6 bases, the J end by 2 bases, with 7 bases between. Per the germline V gene, CDR1 is SQVTM and CDR2 is ANQGSEA. The length of the CDR3 is 11 residues. DNA of the CDR3: TGCAGCGTGGACGAACAAGAGACCCAGTACTTC. Residues: CSVDEQETQYF.

The chain couples TRBV27 to TRBJ2-1; TRBD1 might be the D (6 bases). This CDR3 comprises 14 residues. Germline V lookup: CDR1 MNHEY, CDR2 SMNVEV (reference sequence). V lost 8 bases to trimming and J lost 4 bases, with 15 bases between them. This CDR3 reads CASSGGQTYNEQFF. The CDR3 nucleotides are TGTGCCAGCTCCGGAGGACAGACATACAATGAGCAGTTCTTC.

V and J are TRBV27 and TRBJ2-7; perhaps TRBD2 as D (6 bases). The V end was cut by 6 bases, the J end by 5 bases, with 14 bases between. This CDR3 contains 13 residues. Germline CDR1 and CDR2: MNHEY and SMNVEV (reference sequence). CDR3 sequence reads: CASRPGRSNEQYF. CDR3 DNA sequence: TGTGCCAGCAGGCCAGGGAGGTCCAACGAGCAGTACTTC.

The gene calls are TRBV11-2 and TRBJ2-7; D gene unclear. This CDR3 is 11 amino acids long. Germline values: CDR1 SGHAT, CDR2 FQNNGV. V was trimmed by 7 bases and J by 5 bases, leaving 9 bases between them. The CDR3 DNA is TGTGCCAGCAACGCCTACAACGAGCAGTACTTC. Translated: CASNAYNEQYF. Drawing the rest from reference TRBV11-2 and TRBJ2-7, the complete variable domain is EAGVAQSPRYKIIEKRQSVAFWCNPISGHATLYWYQQILGQGPKLLIQFQNNGVVDDSQLPKDRFSAERLKGVDSTLKIQPAKLEDSAVYLCASNAYNEQYFGPGTRLTVT.

The chain links TRBV6-4 to TRBJ2-1, with D possibly being TRBD2 (5 bases). The CDR3 covers 15 residues. Germline CDR1 and CDR2: MRHNA and SNTAGT. V shed 5 bases and J shed 5 bases, with 16 bases lying between them. The CDR3 DNA reads TGTGCCAGCAGTATCGAGGGAGCCTTCCACAATGAGCAGTTCTTC. Its translation: CASSIEGAFHNEQFF.

The rearrangement uses TRBV7-3 and TRBJ2-1; 7 nucleotides agree with TRBD2. CDR3 length: 13 amino acids. Germline V gene sequence: CDR1 SGHTA, CDR2 FQGTGA. Trimming at V came to 5 bases and at J to 5 bases, leaving 3 bases not matched to a gene. CDR3: CASSSGTDNEQFF. CDR3 DNA: TGTGCCAGCAGCAGCGGGACTGACAATGAGCAGTTCTTC.

The chain joins TRBV27 to TRBJ1-4; tentatively, D is TRBD1 (5 bases). This CDR3 contains 14 residues. Germline lookup yields CDR1 MNHEY and CDR2 SMNVEV (reference sequence). Trimming pared 0 bases from V and 8 bases from J, leaving 10 bases between. DNA for the CDR3: TGTGCCAGCAGTTTATCAAGGGGCAGGGAAAAACTGTTTTTT. Translated: CASSLSRGREKLFF.

The chain carries TRBV7-9 and TRBJ2-3, with 12 bases that match TRBD1. The CDR3 is 17 amino acids. Germline-derived CDR1 and CDR2 are SEHNR and FQNEAQ (reference sequence). V shed 9 bases, J shed 3 bases, and the junction held 13 bases outside the gene matches. For the CDR3, the DNA is TGTGCCAGTTTACGCCGGGACAGGGGGCGAGGTACAGATACGCAGTATTTT. It specifies CASLRRDRGRGTDTQYF. The full variable domain, with the rest looked up from reference TRBV7-9 and TRBJ2-3, is DTGVSQNPRHKITKRGQNVTFRCDPISEHNRLYWYRQTLGQGPEFLTYFQNEAQLEKSRLLSDRFSAERPKGSFSTLEIQRTEQGDSAMYLCASLRRDRGRGTDTQYFGPGTRLTVL.

This clone was detected a few times. The CDR3 spells CASSHGSIEQYF. The CDR3 DNA reads as TGTGCCAGCAGCCACGGGTCGATCGAGCAGTACTTC. V gene TRBV7-8 combines with J gene TRBJ2-7; D is undetermined. The CDR3 runs to 12 residues. V lost 5 bases to trimming and J lost 6 bases, with 11 bases between them. In germline, CDR1 is SGHVS, CDR2 FQNEAQ.